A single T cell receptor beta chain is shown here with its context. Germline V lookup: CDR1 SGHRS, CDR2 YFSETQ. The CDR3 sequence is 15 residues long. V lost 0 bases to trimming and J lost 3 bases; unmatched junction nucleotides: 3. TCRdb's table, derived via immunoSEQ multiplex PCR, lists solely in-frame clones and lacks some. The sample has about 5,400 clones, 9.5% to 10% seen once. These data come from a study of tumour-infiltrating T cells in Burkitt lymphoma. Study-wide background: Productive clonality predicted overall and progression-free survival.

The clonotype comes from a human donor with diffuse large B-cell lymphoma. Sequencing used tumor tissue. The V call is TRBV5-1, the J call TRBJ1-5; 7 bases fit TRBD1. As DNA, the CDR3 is TGCGCCAGCAGCTTGGGGGACAGCTTCAATCAGCCCCAGCATTTT. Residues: CASSLGDSFNQPQHF.